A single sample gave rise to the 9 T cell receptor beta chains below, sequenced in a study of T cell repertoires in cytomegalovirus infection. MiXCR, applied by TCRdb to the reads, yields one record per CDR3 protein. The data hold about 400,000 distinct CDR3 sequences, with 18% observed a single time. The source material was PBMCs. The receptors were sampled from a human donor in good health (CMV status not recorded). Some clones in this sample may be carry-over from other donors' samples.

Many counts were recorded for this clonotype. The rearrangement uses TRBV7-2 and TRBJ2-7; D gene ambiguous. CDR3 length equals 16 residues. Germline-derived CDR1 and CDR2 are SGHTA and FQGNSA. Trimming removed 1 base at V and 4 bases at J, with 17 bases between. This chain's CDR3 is CASSLVAGDGFYEQYF. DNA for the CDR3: TGTGCCAGCAGCTTAGTGGCTGGGGATGGGTTTTACGAGCAGTACTTC.

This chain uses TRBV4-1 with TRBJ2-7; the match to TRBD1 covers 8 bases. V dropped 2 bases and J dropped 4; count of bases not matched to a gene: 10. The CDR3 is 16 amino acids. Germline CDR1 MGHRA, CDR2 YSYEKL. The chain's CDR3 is CASSQTGTGVGYEQYF. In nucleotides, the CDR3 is TGCGCCAGCAGCCAAACCGGGACAGGTGTTGGGTACGAGCAGTACTTC.

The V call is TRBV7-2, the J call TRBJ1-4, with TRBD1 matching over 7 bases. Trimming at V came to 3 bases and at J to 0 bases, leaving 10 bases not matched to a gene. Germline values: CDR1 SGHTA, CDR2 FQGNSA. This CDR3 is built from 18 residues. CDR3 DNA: TGTGCCAGCAGCTTCAACGGACAGGTGGTTGCAACTAATGAAAAACTGTTTTTT. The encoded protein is CASSFNGQVVATNEKLFF.

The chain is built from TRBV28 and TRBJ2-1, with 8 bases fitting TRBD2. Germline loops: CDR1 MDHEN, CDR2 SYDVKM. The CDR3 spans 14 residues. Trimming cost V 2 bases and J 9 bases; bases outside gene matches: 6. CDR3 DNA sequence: TGTGCCAGCAGTTTACGGGGGGGCTTAGGTGAGCAGTTCTTC. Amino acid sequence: CASSLRGGLGEQFF.

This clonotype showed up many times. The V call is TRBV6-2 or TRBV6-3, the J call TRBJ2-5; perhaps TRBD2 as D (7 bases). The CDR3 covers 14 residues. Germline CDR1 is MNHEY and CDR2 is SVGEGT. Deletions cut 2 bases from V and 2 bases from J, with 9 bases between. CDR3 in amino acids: CASSYGGAQETQYF. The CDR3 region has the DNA TGTGCCAGCAGTTACGGGGGGGCTCAAGAGACCCAGTACTTC.

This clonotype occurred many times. Written as DNA, the CDR3 is TGTGCCAGCAGCTTAGGCTGGGAAGATCAGCCCCAGCATTTT. Protein: CASSLGWEDQPQHF. This rearrangement joins TRBV7-6 to TRBJ1-5; D is ambiguous. Germline CDR1 is SGHVS and CDR2 is FNYEAQ. V was clipped by 1 base and J by 5 bases, with 9 bases between them. The CDR3 extends over 14 amino acids.

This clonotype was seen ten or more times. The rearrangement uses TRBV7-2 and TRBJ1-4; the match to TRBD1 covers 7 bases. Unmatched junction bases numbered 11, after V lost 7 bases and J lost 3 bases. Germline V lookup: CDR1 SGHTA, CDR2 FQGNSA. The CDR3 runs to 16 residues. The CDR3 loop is CASTLTGTNSNEKLFF. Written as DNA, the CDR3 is TGTGCCAGCACCTTGACAGGGACGAATTCTAATGAAAAACTGTTTTTT.

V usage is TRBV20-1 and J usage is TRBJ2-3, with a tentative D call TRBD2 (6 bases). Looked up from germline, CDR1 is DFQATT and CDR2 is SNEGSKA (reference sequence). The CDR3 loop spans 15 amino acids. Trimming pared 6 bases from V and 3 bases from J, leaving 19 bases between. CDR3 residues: CSALEGWGVTDTQYF. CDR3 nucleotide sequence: TGCAGTGCGCTGGAGGGATGGGGAGTGACAGATACGCAGTATTTT.

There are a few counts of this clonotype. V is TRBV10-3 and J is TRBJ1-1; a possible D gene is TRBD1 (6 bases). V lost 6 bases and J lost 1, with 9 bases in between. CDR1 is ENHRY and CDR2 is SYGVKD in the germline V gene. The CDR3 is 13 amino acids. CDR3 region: CAIRDRTNTEAFF. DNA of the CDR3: TGTGCCATCAGGGACAGAACGAACACTGAAGCTTTCTTT.